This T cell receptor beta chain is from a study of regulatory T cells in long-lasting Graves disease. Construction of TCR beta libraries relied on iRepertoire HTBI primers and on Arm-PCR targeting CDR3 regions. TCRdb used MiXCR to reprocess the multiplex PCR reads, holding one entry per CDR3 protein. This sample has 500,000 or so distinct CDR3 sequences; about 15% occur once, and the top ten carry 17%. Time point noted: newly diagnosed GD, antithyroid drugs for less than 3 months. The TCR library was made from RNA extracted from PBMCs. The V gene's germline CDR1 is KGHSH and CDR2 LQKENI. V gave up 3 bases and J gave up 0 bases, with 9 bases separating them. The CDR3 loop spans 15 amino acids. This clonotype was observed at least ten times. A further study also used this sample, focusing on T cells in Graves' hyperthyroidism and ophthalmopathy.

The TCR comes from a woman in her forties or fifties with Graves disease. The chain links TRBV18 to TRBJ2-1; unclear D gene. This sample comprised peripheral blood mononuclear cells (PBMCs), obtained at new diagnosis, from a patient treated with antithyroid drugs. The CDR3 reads CASSPSQRSYNEQFF. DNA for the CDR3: TGTGCCAGCTCACCTTCTCAGCGCTCCTACAATGAGCAGTTCTTC.